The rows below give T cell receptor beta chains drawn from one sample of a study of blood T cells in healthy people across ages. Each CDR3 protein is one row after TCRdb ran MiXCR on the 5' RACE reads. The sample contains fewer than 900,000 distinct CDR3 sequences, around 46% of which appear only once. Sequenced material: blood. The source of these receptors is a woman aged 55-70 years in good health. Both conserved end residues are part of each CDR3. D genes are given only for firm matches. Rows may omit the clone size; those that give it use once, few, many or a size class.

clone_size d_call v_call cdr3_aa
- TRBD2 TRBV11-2 CASSLGSGLRLAGGGPDERYF
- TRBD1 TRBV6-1 CASRGGQGLATNEKLFF
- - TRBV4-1 CASSHPGRSNTEAFF
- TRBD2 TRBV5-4 CASSPRVGGGARNEQYF
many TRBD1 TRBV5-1 CASSLARTGGSHNEQFF
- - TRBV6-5 CASSLIGTPTQYF
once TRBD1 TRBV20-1 CSAIRTGRHYGYTF
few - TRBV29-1 CSVGGGDTGELFF
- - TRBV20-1 CSARAPARGTDTQYF
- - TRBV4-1 CASSQAGQTGGYTF
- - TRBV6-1 CASSSDWGNQPQHF
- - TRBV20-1 CSAGEGLEQFF
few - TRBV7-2 CASSLAGQRQETQYF
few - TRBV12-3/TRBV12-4 CASSLYWARTYEQYF
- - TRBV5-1 CASSLVRWRLGFRETQYF
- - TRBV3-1 CASSQDPREQETQYF
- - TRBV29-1 CSVLHRNTEAFF
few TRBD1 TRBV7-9 CASSPTTGGGETQYF
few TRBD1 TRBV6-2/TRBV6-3 CASSSGQVGQETQYF
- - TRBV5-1 CASSEALAPGTYEQYF
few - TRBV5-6 CASQEPGARSHEQYF
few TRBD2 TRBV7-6 CASSLVGTSGASTDTQYF
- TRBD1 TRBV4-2 CASSLGGQGNGGYTF
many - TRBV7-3 CASSLNPSEYNEQFF
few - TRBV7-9 CASSLAGSYNQPQHF
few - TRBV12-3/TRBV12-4 CASIYRGNNEQFF
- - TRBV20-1 CSAPRGGTEAFF
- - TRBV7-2 CASSLMQTEEQFF
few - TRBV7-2 CASSLRISEAFF
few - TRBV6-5 CASSYSKEGGLGYTF
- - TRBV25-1 CASSSLVETQYF
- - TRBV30 CAWNGRVKSYGYTF
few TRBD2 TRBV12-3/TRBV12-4 CASSLEAGGTSETQYF
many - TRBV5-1 CASSAQETQYF
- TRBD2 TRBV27 CASSLDSGGPNTGELFF
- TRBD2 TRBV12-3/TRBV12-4 CASRPGTTGTDTQYF
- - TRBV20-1 CSARMGIRETQYF
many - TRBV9 CASSVRNFKETQYF
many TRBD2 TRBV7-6 CASSLGTSGSAHEQFF
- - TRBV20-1 CSARDKFSATDTQYF
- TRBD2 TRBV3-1 CASTLGLAGGETQYF
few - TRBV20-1 CSAQKQGGYGYTF
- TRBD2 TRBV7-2 CASSLPGLAGQNSYNEQYF
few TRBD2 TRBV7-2 CASSLTGGPGWGEQFF
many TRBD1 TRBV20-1 CSARDPLTGVSTDTQYF
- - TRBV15 CATSRGIQETQYF
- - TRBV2 CARGLGNNQPQHF
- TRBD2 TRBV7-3 CASSLGSGSSYDQYF
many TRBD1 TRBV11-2 CASSRPPGFGTGGSETQYF
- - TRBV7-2 CASSLTPSYNEQFF
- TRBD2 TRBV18 CASSPLSGGESYEQYF
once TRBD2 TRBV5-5 CASVSGGGNIYNEQYF
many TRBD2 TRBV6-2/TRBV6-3 CASSRTSGSNEQFF
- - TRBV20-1 CSARPRLVGVYNEQFF